The source of this T cell receptor (beta chain) is a study of post-analysis software for immune sequencing data. Built from TCR beta cDNA, the libraries had unique molecular identifiers in them. Each sample of 1 to 10 million input T cells yielded around 500,000 cDNA molecules, so each molecule approximated one T cell. TCRdb used MiXCR to reprocess the PCR reads, holding one entry per CDR3 protein. The sample carries hundreds of thousands of distinct CDR3 sequences, about 60% recorded once. Sample: blood. This receptor was obtained from a girl aged 2 to 9 with multiple sclerosis.

The CDR3 DNA sequence: TGCAGTGCTAACCCGGACCAGAGCTCCTACAATGAGCAGTTCTTC. Translated: CSANPDQSSYNEQFF. The chain is built from TRBV20-1 and TRBJ2-1; D unclear. Germline CDR1 DFQATT, CDR2 SNEGSKA (reference sequence). Trimming left V 4 bases short and J 0 bases short, with 13 bases between. CDR3 length equals 15 residues.